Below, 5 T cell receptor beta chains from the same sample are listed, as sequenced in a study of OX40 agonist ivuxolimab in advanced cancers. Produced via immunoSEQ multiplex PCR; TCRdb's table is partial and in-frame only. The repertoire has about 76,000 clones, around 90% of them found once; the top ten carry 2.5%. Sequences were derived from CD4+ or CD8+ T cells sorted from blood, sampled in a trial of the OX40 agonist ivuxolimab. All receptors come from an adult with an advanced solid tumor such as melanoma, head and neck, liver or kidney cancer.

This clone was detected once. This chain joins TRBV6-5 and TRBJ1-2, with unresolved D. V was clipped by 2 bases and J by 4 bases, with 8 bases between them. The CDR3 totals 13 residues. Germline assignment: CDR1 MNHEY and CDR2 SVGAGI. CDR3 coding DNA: TGTGCCAGCAGTTACATCGACGGCTATGGCTACACCTTC. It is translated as CASSYIDGYGYTF.

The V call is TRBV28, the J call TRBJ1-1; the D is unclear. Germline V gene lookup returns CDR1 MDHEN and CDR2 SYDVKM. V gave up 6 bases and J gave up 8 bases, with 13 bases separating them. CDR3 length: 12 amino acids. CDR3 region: CASSQRDQEAFF. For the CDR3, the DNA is TGTGCCAGCAGCCAAAGGGATCAGGAAGCTTTCTTT.

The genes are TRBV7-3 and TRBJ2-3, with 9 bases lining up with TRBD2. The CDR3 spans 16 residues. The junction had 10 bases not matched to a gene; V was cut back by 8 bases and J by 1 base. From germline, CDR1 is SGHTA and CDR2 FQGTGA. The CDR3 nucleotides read TGTGCCAGCGGCCCGGGTGAGCGGGGGGGCACAGATACGCAGTATTTT. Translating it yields CASGPGERGGTDTQYF. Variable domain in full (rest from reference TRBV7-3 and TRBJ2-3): GAGVSQTPSNKVTEKGKYVELRCDPISGHTALYWYRQSLGQGPEFLIYFQGTGAADDSGLPNDRFFAVRPEGSVSTLKIQRTERGDSAVYLCASGPGERGGTDTQYFGPGTRLTVL.

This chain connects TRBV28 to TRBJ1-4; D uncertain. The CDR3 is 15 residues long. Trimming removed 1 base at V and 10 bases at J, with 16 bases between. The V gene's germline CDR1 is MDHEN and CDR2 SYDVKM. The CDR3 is CASSLLSRSGGKLFF. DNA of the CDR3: TGTGCCAGCAGTTTATTATCCCGGTCAGGAGGAAAACTGTTTTTT.

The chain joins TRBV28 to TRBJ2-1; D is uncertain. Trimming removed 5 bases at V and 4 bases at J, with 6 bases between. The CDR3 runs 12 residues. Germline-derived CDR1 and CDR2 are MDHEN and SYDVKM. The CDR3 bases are TGTGCCAGCAGTCCTGGGTACAATGAGCAGTTCTTC. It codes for CASSPGYNEQFF.